This T cell receptor beta chain was captured by sequencing in a study of blood T cell repertoires in COVID-19. Across the whole study: Researchers got acute and convalescent COVID-19 samples from the United States, Italy and Spain.

From germline, CDR1 is MNHNY and CDR2 SVGAGI (reference sequence). The CDR3 loop spans 13 amino acids. The V gene lost 2 bases and the J gene lost 0 bases, with 4 bases spanning the gap. As originally analysed: Researchers report that nucleated cell counts were estimated from reference gene primer amplification. Assay: immunoSEQ multiplex PCR; the TCRdb copy retains only in-frame clones and omits some. V, J and clone size are taken as reported in that table, and D and trimming were inferred from the DNA itself. The sample lists fewer than 90,000 clones; approximately 73% were seen once. Followed over time, Seattle patients had been enrolled while infection was active.

V is TRBV6-6 and J is TRBJ1-1; D remains unclear. Sequenced material: peripheral blood. The origin of this receptor is a man aged 55-75 years with COVID-19, enrolled during active disease. The CDR3 nucleotides read TGTGCCAGCAGTTACGCGATGAACACTGAAGCTTTCTTT. This gives the protein CASSYAMNTEAFF.